The 32 T cell receptor beta chains in this list originate from one sample, sequenced in a study of cytomegalovirus exposure and HLA in healthy donors. The PCR contained 60 Vbeta and 13 Jbeta primers. TCRdb keeps only in-frame clones here, not all; method: immunoSEQ multiplex PCR. Among some 110,000 clones listed, 74% were seen once. The sequenced material came from PBMCs. The receptors come from a woman between 50 and 59 years old in good health and CMV-seropositive.

V and J are TRBV7-9 and TRBJ2-3; TRBD2 aligns across 13 bases. Germline V gene data show CDR1 as SEHNR and CDR2 as FQNEAQ (reference sequence). The J segment lost 2 bases and the V segment lost 1 base, leaving 3 bases of the junction unmatched. The CDR3 consists of 17 residues. CDR3 sequence: CASSLGGLAGVTDTQYF. The CDR3, as DNA: TGTGCCAGCAGCTTAGGTGGACTAGCGGGAGTCACAGATACGCAGTATTTT.

CDR3 DNA: TGTGCCAGCAGTTATGAGCCGCGTGGAGTCGAAAAACTGTTTTTT. As protein: CASSYEPRGVEKLFF. The V gene is TRBV6-5, the J gene TRBJ1-4; D remains unclear. Germline CDR1 is MNHEY and CDR2 is SVGAGI. There are 15 residues in the CDR3. V was trimmed by 3 bases and J by 8 bases, leaving 16 bases between them.

This clone appeared a single time. The chain carries TRBV9 and TRBJ1-5, with a possible D match to TRBD1 (5 bases). V was cut by 3 bases and J by 4 bases, with 11 bases left in between. Germline V gene data show CDR1 as SGDLS and CDR2 as YYNGEE. The CDR3 length is 14 residues. CDR3 in amino acids: CASSDGAGNQPQHF. For the CDR3, the DNA is TGTGCCAGCAGCGATGGGGCAGGGAATCAGCCCCAGCATTTT. Supplemented by reference TRBV9 and TRBJ1-5, the full variable domain reads DSGVTQTPKHLITATGQRVTLRCSPRSGDLSVYWYQQSLDQGLQFLIQYYNGEERAKGNILERFSAQQFPDLHSELNLSSLELGDSALYFCASSDGAGNQPQHFGDGTRLSIL.

This chain uses TRBV7-9 with TRBJ2-1; D remains unclear. The CDR3 is 15 residues long. CDR1 is SEHNR and CDR2 is FQNEAQ in the germline V gene (reference sequence). V lost 5 bases and J 0 bases, leaving 11 bases between the germline ends. DNA for the CDR3: TGTGCCAGCAGCCCCTATACGAGCTCCTACAATGAGCAGTTCTTC. Translating gives CASSPYTSSYNEQFF.

This clone was counted between two and nine times. The V gene is TRBV29-1, the J gene TRBJ2-7; TRBD1 agrees at 9 bases. The length of the CDR3 is 12 residues. Trimming cost V 7 bases and J 4 bases; bases outside gene matches: 5. Germline CDR1 is SQVTM and CDR2 is ANQGSEA. The CDR3 DNA is TGCAGCGGTGGGGGACAGGGTTACGAGCAGTACTTC. It is translated as CSGGGQGYEQYF.

This clone was seen a few times. The chain has TRBV7-7 and TRBJ2-1; tentatively, D is TRBD1 (5 bases). The CDR3 has 15 amino acids. Germline-derived CDR1 and CDR2 are SSHAT and FNYEAQ (reference sequence). Trimming pared 1 base from V and 6 bases from J, leaving 13 bases between. For the CDR3, the DNA is TGTGCCAGCAGCTTAGAGTTAGGGGCTAGCAATGAGCAGTTCTTC. Protein product: CASSLELGASNEQFF. Using reference TRBV7-7 and TRBJ2-1 for the parts outside the CDR3, the full variable domain is GAGVSQSPRYKVTKRGQDVTLRCDPISSHATLYWYQQALGQGPEFLTYFNYEAQPDKSGLPSDRFSAERPEGSISTLTIQRTEQRDSAMYRCASSLELGASNEQFFGPGTRLTVL.

This clone was seen a single time. This chain uses TRBV4-3 with TRBJ2-7, with D perhaps TRBD1 (7 bases). Trimming removed 6 bases at V and 6 bases at J, with 18 bases between. Germline assignment: CDR1 LGHNA and CDR2 YSLEER. This CDR3 spans 14 amino acids. The CDR3 here is CASRPRGAPGEQYF. The CDR3, as DNA: TGCGCCAGCAGGCCCAGGGGGGCTCCAGGCGAGCAGTACTTC.

The gene calls are TRBV29-1 and TRBJ2-2; a possible D gene is TRBD1 (6 bases). Germline V CDR1 and CDR2: SQVTM, ANQGSEA. Between the trimmed V and J ends, which lost 7 bases and 6 bases, there was a span of 6 bases. The CDR3 totals 10 residues. The CDR3 region is CSAGAGELFF. For the CDR3, the DNA is TGCAGCGCAGGGGCCGGGGAGCTGTTTTTT.

To note about this clone: One end of the junction varies from germline; a read error may be responsible. The chain joins TRBV7-2 to TRBJ1-6; D might be TRBD1 (5 bases). Germline V gene sequence: CDR1 SGHTA, CDR2 FQGNSA. This CDR3 has 16 amino acids. The DNA for the CDR3 is TGTGCCAGCAGCCTAGCAGGGAGTGGGGTTAATTCACCCCTCCACTTT. Translation: CASSLAGSGVNSPLHF.

The chain has TRBV4-3 and TRBJ2-5; TRBD2 matches 7 bases. CDR1 is LGHNA and CDR2 is YSLEER in the germline V gene. The ends lost 0 bases at V and 3 bases at J; junction bases unmatched: 4. The CDR3 totals 15 residues. The CDR3: CASSQEPSGEETQYF. The DNA for the CDR3 is TGCGCCAGCAGCCAAGAACCCAGCGGGGAAGAGACCCAGTACTTC.

This clone appeared once. J is TRBJ2-5 and V is TRBV7-8; 11 bases align to TRBD1. Per germline, CDR1 SGHVS and CDR2 FQNEAQ. Trimming took 1 base from V and 3 from J; bases not matched to a gene: 7. The CDR3 runs 17 residues. The CDR3 spells CASSLELDRGREETQYF. The CDR3 DNA is TGTGCCAGCAGCTTAGAGTTGGACAGGGGGCGCGAAGAGACCCAGTACTTC.

This clone has more than one count but fewer than ten. The J gene is TRBJ1-2, the V gene TRBV19; D is possibly TRBD1 (6 bases). The CDR3 sequence is 14 residues long. Trimming pared 4 bases from V and 7 bases from J, leaving 16 bases between. CDR1 is LNHDA and CDR2 is SQIVND in the germline V gene (reference sequence). The CDR3 DNA follows: TGTGCCAGTAGTACCGCTACCGGGACATCTGGCTACACCTTC. This translates into CASSTATGTSGYTF.

V usage is TRBV19 and J usage is TRBJ2-7, with TRBD1 matching 11 bases. The V and J ends lost 5 bases and 6 bases, in that order; junction bases with no gene match: 6. Germline V CDR1 and CDR2: LNHDA, SQIVND (reference sequence). The length of the CDR3 is 14 residues. The CDR3: CASSPDRGLAEQYF. In nucleotides, the CDR3 is TGTGCCAGTAGTCCGGACAGGGGGCTGGCCGAGCAGTACTTC.

The V call is TRBV18, the J call TRBJ1-1; TRBD1 matches 9 bases. CDR3 length: 14 amino acids. V dropped 5 bases and J dropped 8; count of bases not matched to a gene: 9. The V gene's germline CDR1 is KGHSH and CDR2 LQKENI. The CDR3, as DNA: TGTGCCAGCTCATCGACCGGGACAGGGTCCGAAGCTTTCTTT. Its protein is CASSSTGTGSEAFF.

The rearrangement uses TRBV6-5 and TRBJ1-1; D ambiguous. Germline CDR1 reads MNHEY; CDR2 reads SVGAGI. Trimming removed 4 bases at V and 7 bases at J, with 13 bases between. The CDR3 loop spans 13 amino acids. This chain's CDR3 is CASSSPGTSEAFF. The CDR3 DNA reads as TGTGCCAGCAGTTCGCCGGGAACAAGTGAAGCTTTCTTT.

As to this clone: The same CDR3 is also encoded by other DNA sequences in this sample. The V call is TRBV7-7, the J call TRBJ2-5, with 7 bases matching TRBD1. Per germline, CDR1 SSHAT and CDR2 FNYEAQ (reference sequence). Trimming cost V 0 bases and J 5 bases; bases outside gene matches: 6. CDR3 length: 15 residues. The CDR3 loop reads CASSLATGVGETQYF. The CDR3 DNA reads TGTGCCAGCAGCTTAGCCACAGGGGTCGGGGAGACCCAGTACTTC.

The V call is TRBV5-6, the J call TRBJ1-5, with D perhaps matching TRBD1 (5 bases). Trimming cost V 1 base and J 1 base, with 12 bases left between them. The CDR3 is 16 residues long. Germline CDR1 is SGHDT and CDR2 is YYEEEE. CDR3 in DNA: TGTGCCAGCAGCTTGTCCAGGGTTAGGAGCAATCAGCCCCAGCATTTT. Translation gives CASSLSRVRSNQPQHF.

This chain uses TRBV27 with TRBJ1-2; the match to TRBD1 covers 7 bases. V gave up 6 bases and J gave up 3 bases; unmatched junction bases: 10. Germline CDR1 MNHEY, CDR2 SMNVEV (reference sequence). The CDR3 length is 15 residues. CDR3 in amino acids: CASRAVTGVDYGYTF. The CDR3 bases are TGTGCCAGCAGAGCCGTAACAGGGGTGGACTATGGCTACACCTTC.

The rearrangement uses TRBV10-3 and TRBJ2-7; D possibly corresponds to TRBD1 (6 bases). The CDR3 extends over 12 amino acids. Germline lookup yields CDR1 ENHRY and CDR2 SYGVKD. The V and J ends lost 10 bases and 5 bases respectively, with 15 bases between them. CDR3 residues: CATNRDNHEQYF. The CDR3, as DNA: TGTGCCACCAACCGGGACAATCACGAGCAGTACTTC.

In its sample, this clone was seen a few times. This chain uses TRBV2 with TRBJ2-7, with D maybe TRBD2 (6 bases). This CDR3 contains 15 residues. The germline V gene encodes CDR1 SNHLY and CDR2 FYNNEI. The germline V and J ends were trimmed by 2 bases and 4 bases, with 15 bases remaining between them. The CDR3 sequence is CASSEFRGKGYEQYF. DNA for the CDR3: TGTGCCAGCAGTGAATTTCGCGGGAAGGGGTACGAGCAGTACTTC.

The chain joins TRBV5-6 to TRBJ1-2; possibly TRBD1 for D (6 bases). Looked up from germline, CDR1 is SGHDT and CDR2 is YYEEEE. This CDR3 has 14 residues. Trimming pared 6 bases from V and 0 bases from J, leaving 12 bases between. This CDR3 reads CASTAGGPNYGYTF. As DNA, the CDR3 is TGTGCCAGCACCGCGGGGGGCCCTAACTATGGCTACACCTTC.

CDR3 in amino acids: CASSYFTGLGGYTF. The DNA for the CDR3 is TGTGCCAGCAGTTACTTTACAGGGCTGGGGGGCTACACCTTC. V usage is TRBV6-5 and J usage is TRBJ1-2; D perhaps matches TRBD1 (6 bases). The CDR3 length is 14 residues. Germline V CDR1 and CDR2: MNHEY, SVGAGI. V gave up 1 base and J gave up 8 bases, with 14 bases separating them.

The chain joins TRBV7-2 to TRBJ2-3; a weak D match, TRBD2 (5 bases). From germline, CDR1 is SGHTA and CDR2 FQGNSA. This CDR3 has 14 residues. V dropped 4 bases and J dropped 2 bases, with 10 bases sitting between them. The CDR3 DNA is TGTGCCAGCAGCTCCCAGGACTTCACAGATACGCAGTATTTT. Its translation is CASSSQDFTDTQYF.

V gene TRBV28 combines with J gene TRBJ2-7; 8 bases are a match to TRBD1. CDR1 and CDR2 (germline): MDHEN, SYDVKM. Trimming took 6 bases from V and 0 from J; bases not matched to a gene: 4. The CDR3 has 14 residues. CDR3 DNA: TGTGCCAGCAGGCTACAGGGGGACTCCTACGAGCAGTACTTC. Its translation is CASRLQGDSYEQYF.

The rearrangement uses TRBV7-2 and TRBJ2-5; 7 positions agree with TRBD2. With 4 bases clipped from V and 1 base from J, the junction kept 3 bases outside the gene matches. This CDR3 is 14 amino acids long. CDR1 is SGHTA and CDR2 is FQGNSA in the germline V gene. The CDR3 sequence is CASSYGGGQETQYF. The CDR3 DNA reads TGTGCCAGCAGCTATGGGGGGGGCCAAGAGACCCAGTACTTC.

The chain uses TRBV7-9 and TRBJ1-1, with no clear D. The CDR3 has 12 residues. Trimming left V 2 bases short and J 4 bases short, with 5 bases between. Germline CDR1 is SEHNR and CDR2 is FQNEAQ (reference sequence). The CDR3 nucleotides read TGTGCCAGCAGCTTATCGGGCACTGAAGCTTTCTTT. Translated: CASSLSGTEAFF.

This sequence joins TRBV15 and TRBJ1-1; D ambiguous. The CDR3 totals 15 residues. Germline V lookup: CDR1 LNHNV, CDR2 YYDKDF (reference sequence). V lost 0 bases and J lost 4, with 12 bases in between. Written as DNA, the CDR3 is TGTGCCACCAGCAGAGATTTATCGGGGAGCACTGAAGCTTTCTTT. Translated: CATSRDLSGSTEAFF. Full variable domain (remainder filled in from reference TRBV15 and TRBJ1-1): DAMVIQNPRYQVTQFGKPVTLSCSQTLNHNVMYWYQQKSSQAPKLLFHYYDKDFNNEADTPDNFQSRRPNTSFCFLDIRSPGLGDTAMYLCATSRDLSGSTEAFFGQGTRLTVV.

This sequence joins TRBV27 and TRBJ1-1; TRBD1 matches at 9 bases. The V segment lost 4 bases and the J segment 0 bases; nucleotides outside the gene matches: 9. This CDR3 contains 17 residues. The germline V gene has CDR1 MNHEY and CDR2 SMNVEV (reference sequence). The CDR3 coding sequence is TGTGCCAGCAGTTACCAGACAGGGGGTGTGATGAACACTGAAGCTTTCTTT. It encodes CASSYQTGGVMNTEAFF.

The V call is TRBV2, the J call TRBJ1-4, with 7 bases aligning to TRBD1. This CDR3 is 14 amino acids long. The J segment lost 2 bases and the V segment lost 6 bases, leaving 3 bases of the junction unmatched. The germline CDR1 and CDR2 sequences are SNHLY and FYNNEI. The CDR3, as DNA: TGTGCCAGCAGAAGGGACAGCACTAATGAAAAACTGTTTTTT. It codes for CASRRDSTNEKLFF.

Turning to this clone: Compared with germline, one end of the junction differs, possibly owing to a read error. V and J are TRBV7-9 and TRBJ1-4; unclear D gene. The CDR3 has 12 residues. The germline V gene encodes CDR1 SEHNR and CDR2 FQNEAQ (reference sequence). CDR3 region: CSSSLLNEKLFF. In DNA, the CDR3 is TGTTCCAGCAGCCTATTAAATGAAAAACTGTTTTTT.

This chain connects TRBV11-2 to TRBJ1-5, with TRBD1 identical over 7 bases. Per the germline V gene, CDR1 is SGHAT and CDR2 is FQNNGV. Losses at the gene ends were 4 bases for V and 2 bases for J; bases not matched to a gene: 5. The length of the CDR3 is 15 residues. This chain's CDR3 is CASSSLGGGNQPQHF. The CDR3 DNA reads as TGTGCCAGCAGCTCGCTAGGGGGCGGCAATCAGCCCCAGCATTTT.

The chain employs TRBV5-4 and TRBJ2-3; TRBD2 matches at 10 bases. The CDR3 spans 16 residues. Germline V gene data show CDR1 as SGHNT and CDR2 as YYREEE (reference sequence). Trimming removed 4 bases from V and 1 base from J; junction bases left unmatched: 6. This CDR3 is CASSPGGTSGTDTQYF. Written as DNA, the CDR3 is TGTGCCAGCAGCCCAGGTGGGACTAGCGGCACAGATACGCAGTATTTT.